This T cell receptor beta chain was identified in a study of T cell responses to AZD1222 COVID-19 vaccine. This table comes from immunoSEQ multiplex PCR, and its TCRdb copy is limited to in-frame clones, with some not included. The sample consists of 150,000 to 250,000 clones, roughly 92% of them appearing once. General observations from the study: Among spike-specific TCRs, nearly half reportedly target unmutated variant regions. Spike-specific TCR breadth and depth went up after people got two AZD1222 doses. The donor group comprised mostly white British people and more females; the analysis possibly underestimated clonal diversity.

This clone was seen more than once but under ten times. What it binds is not known. CDR3 length: 15 amino acids. Deletions cut 1 base from V and 10 bases from J, with 19 bases between. Germline V lookup: CDR1 MDHEN, CDR2 SYDVKM. Second doses that came at about 4 or about 12 weeks were put together. Here the sequenced sample was peripheral blood, taken 28 days after the second AZD1222 dose. The sequence was collected from an adult who received the AZD1222 COVID-19 vaccine. The chain uses TRBV28 and TRBJ1-1; tentative D call: TRBD1 (6 bases). DNA of the CDR3: TGTGCCAGCAGTTTATTTCCGGGACAAGGGGCGAGAGCTTTCTTT. Amino acids: CASSLFPGQGARAFF. The whole variable domain, filled in from reference TRBV28 and TRBJ1-1, reads DVKVTQSSRYLVKRTGEKVFLECVQDMDHENMFWYRQDPGLGLRLIYFSYDVKMKEKGDIPEGYSVSREKKERFSLILESASTNQTSMYLCASSLFPGQGARAFFGQGTRLTVV.